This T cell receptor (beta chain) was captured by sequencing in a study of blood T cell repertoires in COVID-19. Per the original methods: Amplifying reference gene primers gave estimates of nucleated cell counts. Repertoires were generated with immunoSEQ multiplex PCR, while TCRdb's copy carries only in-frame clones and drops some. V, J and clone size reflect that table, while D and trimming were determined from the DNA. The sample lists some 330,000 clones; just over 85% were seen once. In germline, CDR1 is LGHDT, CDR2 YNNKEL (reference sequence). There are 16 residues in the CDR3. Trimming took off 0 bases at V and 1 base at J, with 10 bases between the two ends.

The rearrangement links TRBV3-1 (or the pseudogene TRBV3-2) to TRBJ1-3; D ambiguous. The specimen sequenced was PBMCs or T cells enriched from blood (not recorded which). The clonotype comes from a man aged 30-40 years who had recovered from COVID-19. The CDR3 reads CASSQDLAGSGNTIYF. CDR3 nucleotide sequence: TGTGCCAGCAGCCAAGATCTGGCGGGTTCTGGAAACACCATATATTTT.